This T cell receptor (beta chain) emerged from a study of preoperative IRX-2 immunotherapy in early breast cancer. Here immunoSEQ multiplex PCR was the method, and the copy in TCRdb shows in-frame clones only, minus some. Found here are approximately 44,000 clones, 85% to 95% of them singletons; the top ten hold 1.5% to 2%. Treatment noted: preoperative locoregional IRX-2 cytokine immunotherapy. Germline V gives CDR1 LGHNA, CDR2 YSLEER. Deletions cut 5 bases from V and 4 bases from J, with 16 bases between. There are 15 residues in the CDR3. Here the sequenced sample was tumor tissue, taken after IRX-2 immunotherapy. This sequence originates from a human donor with breast cancer. V gene TRBV4-3 combines with J gene TRBJ2-3; D tentatively reads TRBD1 or TRBD2 (6 bases each). CDR3 bases: TGCGCCAGCAGCAGCCGTGAGGGGGGAGCAGATACGCAGTATTTT. It encodes CASSSREGGADTQYF.